The next 22 T cell receptor beta chains were all read from a single sample in a study of metastatic and nonmetastatic thyroid tumors. None of the patients had undergone any treatment ahead of thyroid surgery. TCRdb ran MiXCR on the PCR reads. The top ten clones hold less than 45% of a sample with about 6,100 clones, about 33% of them seen once. The sequenced material came from adjacent normal tissue. The receptors were sampled from a male donor with papillary thyroid cancer or a benign thyroid nodule (not recorded which). Some clones in this sample may be carry-over from other donors' samples.

This clone was seen more than once but under ten times. The junction departs from germline at one end; a sequencing error may be responsible. This chain uses TRBV12-3 or TRBV12-4 with TRBJ2-1; D uncertain. The CDR3 extends over 15 amino acids. In DNA, the CDR3 is TGTGCCAGCAGTCTCGGCGGCTGGACGGTCCATGAGCATTTCTTC. This codes for CASSLGGWTVHEHFF.

There are a few counts of this clone. The chain couples TRBV24-1 to TRBJ1-1; D gene ambiguous. CDR1 is KGHDR, CDR2 SFDVKD, per germline. This CDR3 is 11 amino acids long. With 9 bases removed from V and 6 bases from J, the gap between germline ends came to 10 bases. This chain's CDR3 is CATSSEAEAFF. CDR3 coding DNA: TGTGCCACCTCTTCGGAAGCTGAAGCTTTCTTT.

Comments on this clone: The DNA is omitted, as the CDR3 cannot be located on it reliably, and the CDR3 follows TCRdb's listing. V is TRBV27 and J is TRBJ2-1; the table's TRBD2 call for D was not verified on the DNA. Counting both end residues, the CDR3 totals 15 amino acids. Germline assignment: CDR1 MNHEY and CDR2 SMNVEV (reference sequence). The CDR3 protein is CASSVAIGASRGGIF.

This clone was counted between two and nine times. The genes are TRBV19 and TRBJ1-5; D may be TRBD1 (6 bases). The CDR3 sequence is 14 residues long. In germline, CDR1 is LNHDA, CDR2 SQIVND (reference sequence). Trimming stripped 6 bases from V and 5 bases from J, with 14 bases between. The CDR3 reads CASSHKGGHQPQHF. The CDR3 DNA reads TGTGCCAGTAGCCATAAAGGGGGACATCAGCCCCAGCATTTT.

The chain has TRBV11-2 and TRBJ1-3; no definite D call. The germline V gene has CDR1 SGHAT and CDR2 FQNNGV. CDR3 length equals 16 residues. The V and J ends lost 0 bases and 2 bases respectively, with 11 bases between them. CDR3 sequence: CASSLDPASAGNTIYF. In DNA, the CDR3 is TGTGCCAGCAGCTTAGATCCCGCTTCGGCTGGAAACACCATATATTTT.

The rearrangement uses TRBV11-2 and TRBJ2-7; D unclear. The V end lost 5 bases, the J end lost 6 bases, and 11 bases lay between the germline ends. The germline V gene encodes CDR1 SGHAT and CDR2 FQNNGV. The CDR3 extends over 12 amino acids. CDR3 DNA: TGTGCCAGCAGCCCGTGTGGGTTCGAGCAGTACTTC. Translated: CASSPCGFEQYF. Based on the CDR3 plus reference TRBV11-2 and TRBJ2-7, the full variable domain is EAGVAQSPRYKIIEKRQSVAFWCNPISGHATLYWYQQILGQGPKLLIQFQNNGVVDDSQLPKDRFSAERLKGVDSTLKIQPAKLEDSAVYLCASSPCGFEQYFGPGTRLTVT.

The CDR3 is CASSLGQALNTEAFF. CDR3 nucleotide sequence: TGTGCCAGCAGCTTAGGACAGGCCCTGAACACTGAAGCTTTCTTT. This chain joins TRBV11-3 and TRBJ1-1, with D perhaps TRBD1 (6 bases). CDR3 length: 15 amino acids. Trimming left V 1 base short and J 0 bases short, with 9 bases between. In germline, CDR1 is SGHNT, CDR2 YENEEA.

The chain combines TRBV5-4 with TRBJ2-6; 12 positions agree with TRBD1. Germline CDR1 and CDR2: SGHNT and YYREEE (reference sequence). V gave up 3 bases and J gave up 4 bases; unmatched junction bases: 5. This CDR3 comprises 17 residues. The CDR3 DNA reads as TGTGCCAGCAGCTCCGGGACAGGGGGCTCAGGGGCCAACGTCCTGACTTTC. The encoded protein is CASSSGTGGSGANVLTF.

The rearrangement uses TRBV4-1 and TRBJ2-4; no clear D. Trimming stripped 1 base from V and 8 bases from J, with 12 bases between. CDR1 is MGHRA and CDR2 is YSYEKL in the germline V gene. The CDR3 has 14 residues. CDR3 coding DNA: TGCGCCAGCAGCCAAGGCCAGATCAACGACATTCAGTACTTC. Translating it yields CASSQGQINDIQYF.

This clone was counted a few times. The V gene is TRBV18, the J gene TRBJ2-7; 10 bases line up with TRBD2. V dropped 3 bases and J dropped 3; count of bases not matched to a gene: 11. This CDR3 region has 17 residues. Per the germline V gene, CDR1 is KGHSH and CDR2 is LQKENI. The CDR3 DNA reads as TGTGCCAGCTCACCTCTCGGCCCCGGGACTAGCGTCTACGAGCAGTACTTC. Protein sequence: CASSPLGPGTSVYEQYF.

The chain carries TRBV7-3 and TRBJ2-1, with 7 bases aligning to TRBD2. V shed 5 bases and J 0 bases; nucleotides not matched to a gene: 1. This CDR3 is 14 amino acids long. Germline V gene sequence: CDR1 SGHTA, CDR2 FQGTGA. The CDR3 loop is CASSERGSYNEQFF. DNA of the CDR3: TGTGCCAGCAGCGAGCGGGGCTCCTACAATGAGCAGTTCTTC. The variable domain in full, with the rest retrieved from reference TRBV7-3 and TRBJ2-1, is GAGVSQTPSNKVTEKGKYVELRCDPISGHTALYWYRQSLGQGPEFLIYFQGTGAADDSGLPNDRFFAVRPEGSVSTLKIQRTERGDSAVYLCASSERGSYNEQFFGPGTRLTVL.

This clone was seen only a few times. This chain joins TRBV6-1 and TRBJ1-2, with D perhaps TRBD1 (6 bases). There are 16 residues in the CDR3. Germline V gene data show CDR1 as MNHNS and CDR2 as SASEGT. Between the trimmed V and J ends, which lost 2 bases and 4 bases, there was a span of 17 bases. CDR3 nucleotide sequence: TGTGCCAGCAGTGAAAGGAGGGTAGGGGGACTCTATGGCTACACCTTC. Protein: CASSERRVGGLYGYTF.

There are a few counts of this clone. The chain recombines TRBV24-1 with TRBJ2-1; 8 bases are shared with TRBD2. Germline assignment: CDR1 KGHDR and CDR2 SFDVKD. Trimming cost V 7 bases and J 8 bases; bases outside gene matches: 3. This CDR3 comprises 12 residues. The CDR3 DNA follows: TGTGCCACCAGCCGGGGGGGCGATGAGCAGTTCTTC. This translates into CATSRGGDEQFF.

The chain links TRBV30 to TRBJ1-6, with TRBD1 identical over 7 bases. This CDR3 is built from 15 residues. Per the germline V gene, CDR1 is GTSNPN and CDR2 is SVGIG (reference sequence). The J segment lost 7 bases and the V segment lost 1 base, leaving 7 bases of the junction unmatched. CDR3 loop: CAWSDLTGWNSPLHF. The DNA for the CDR3 is TGTGCCTGGAGTGACTTGACAGGGTGGAATTCACCCCTCCACTTT.

This sequence joins TRBV6-2 or TRBV6-3 and TRBJ1-5; a possible D gene is TRBD1 (5 bases). The germline CDR1 and CDR2 sequences are MNHEY and SVGEGT. V gave up 0 bases and J gave up 4 bases, with 10 bases separating them. The CDR3 length is 15 residues. This chain's CDR3 is CASSYSDRTNQPQHF. The CDR3, as DNA: TGTGCCAGCAGTTACTCTGACAGAACTAATCAGCCCCAGCATTTT.

This clone was observed a few times. The chain links TRBV29-1 to TRBJ1-1, with 9 positions matching TRBD1. The V segment lost 7 bases and the J segment 3 bases; nucleotides outside the gene matches: 15. This CDR3 region has 16 residues. Germline assignment: CDR1 SQVTM and CDR2 ANQGSEA. Here the CDR3 reads CSAGQGRGEMDTEAFF. The CDR3 bases are TGCAGCGCCGGACAGGGGCGAGGGGAGATGGACACTGAAGCTTTCTTT.

V is TRBV3-1 and J is TRBJ2-3; the D gene could be TRBD1 or TRBD2 (6 bases each). The V and J ends lost 1 base and 2 bases respectively, with 13 bases between them. Germline-derived CDR1 and CDR2 are LGHDT and YNNKEL (reference sequence). The CDR3 runs to 16 residues. The CDR3 sequence: CASSQVTGADTDTQYF. The CDR3, as DNA: TGTGCCAGCAGCCAAGTAACGGGGGCCGACACAGATACGCAGTATTTT.

The chain uses TRBV19 and TRBJ1-4; D is unclear. CDR3 length: 12 amino acids. V was clipped by 4 bases and J by 15 bases, with 15 bases between them. From germline, CDR1 is LNHDA and CDR2 SQIVND (reference sequence). CDR3 DNA sequence: TGTGCCAGTAGTACAGGAGGCGACAAAGTGTTTTTT. Protein product: CASSTGGDKVFF.

This clone has only a few counts. The chain recombines TRBV10-3 with TRBJ2-4; 10 bases agree with TRBD2. This CDR3 has 16 amino acids. The ends lost 6 bases at V and 1 base at J; junction bases unmatched: 6. CDR1 is ENHRY and CDR2 is SYGVKD in the germline V gene. The DNA for the CDR3 is TGTGCCATCAGCCCGGCTAGCGGGAGCGCCAAAAACATTCAGTACTTC. It codes for CAISPASGSAKNIQYF.

Only a few counts were recorded for this clone. The chain joins TRBV6-2 or TRBV6-3 to TRBJ2-2; 9 bases fit TRBD2. The CDR3 totals 15 residues. Germline V gene sequence: CDR1 MNHEY, CDR2 SVGEGT. Trimming at V came to 2 bases and at J to 3 bases, leaving 1 base not matched to a gene. The CDR3 DNA is TGTGCCAGCAGTTACGGCGGGGGGGACACCGGGGAGCTGTTTTTT. Its translation: CASSYGGGDTGELFF.

The chain combines TRBV19 with TRBJ1-1, with D maybe TRBD1 (6 bases). Trimming shortened V by 11 bases and J by 5 bases, and 18 bases separated the two germline ends. The germline gives CDR1 LNHDA, CDR2 SQIVND (reference sequence). CDR3 size: 13 residues. The CDR3 reads CAWTRTVGTEAFF. CDR3 DNA: TGTGCCTGGACGAGGACAGTGGGGACTGAAGCTTTCTTT.

V gene TRBV14 combines with J gene TRBJ2-3; 7 nucleotides agree with TRBD2. J gave up 6 bases and V 4 bases, and 4 bases lay outside the gene matches. This CDR3 contains 13 residues. Germline CDR1 reads SGHDN; CDR2 reads FVKESK. The CDR3, as DNA: TGTGCCAGCAGCCTTCTTAGCGGGGATACGCAGTATTTT. As protein: CASSLLSGDTQYF.